This TCR beta chain was captured by sequencing in a study of blood T cells in healthy people across ages. The study recruited healthy Caucasian donors from Russia who were aged roughly 6 to 95. Per sample, at least 6 micrograms of total RNA were extracted. In its sample, this clonotype was seen a few times. Alongside a J-beta primer mix, a sample-barcoded 5' primer served in a second PCR lasting roughly 7 to 11 cycles. TCRdb passed the 5' RACE reads through MiXCR, listing each CDR3 protein once. The sample carries roughly 1 million distinct CDR3 sequences, around 25% recorded once. This CDR3 is 17 amino acids long. Germline CDR1 SQVTM, CDR2 ANQGSEA. With 1 base clipped from V and 0 bases from J, the junction kept 9 bases outside the gene matches. The data were also submitted as part of a second study, on T cells of mothers and their children.

Sequenced material: blood. This TCR was sampled from a girl aged 2 to 9 in good health. J is TRBJ1-3 and V is TRBV29-1; 7 nucleotides agree with TRBD1. CDR3 DNA: TGCAGCGTTGAAGGATTCACGGACAGGATCTCTGGAAACACCATATATTTT. Its translation is CSVEGFTDRISGNTIYF.